A selection of T cell receptor beta chains follows, all from one sample in a study of lung T cells in sarcoidosis with Löfgren's syndrome. MiXCR, applied by TCRdb to the reads, yields one record per CDR3 protein. The table lists roughly 63,000 distinct CDR3 sequences, over 20% of them singletons, with less than 2.5% in the top ten. The sequenced sample was CD4+ T cells from PBMCs. All receptors derive from a human donor with sarcoidosis (Löfgren's syndrome or another form), or a control subject (not recorded which). The CDR3 runs from the conserved cysteine through the conserved F or W. Each record gives: clone size, J gene, D gene, V gene, CDR3 protein, CDR3 DNA. A D gene is named only where the DNA matches it firmly. A clone size is listed for some rows: how often the clone was seen (once, few, many), or a class if it is expanded.

-	TRBJ1-2	TRBD1	TRBV7-2	CASRPTGGKGYTF	TGTGCCAGCAGACCTACAGGGGGCAAAGGCTACACCTTC
many	TRBJ1-2	-	TRBV6-6	CASSYRDGYGYTF	TGTGCCAGCAGTTACAGGGACGGCTATGGCTACACCTTC
-	TRBJ1-5	-	TRBV5-8	CASSPTRGTGNQPQHF	TGTGCCAGCAGCCCGACGCGGGGCACAGGGAATCAGCCCCAGCATTTT
-	TRBJ1-4	-	TRBV3-1	CASSQGPEKLFF	TGTGCCAGCAGCCAGGGGCCTGAAAAACTGTTTTTT
-	TRBJ2-2	-	TRBV7-9	CASSYQGTLNTGELFF	TGTGCCAGCAGCTACCAGGGAACCTTAAACACCGGGGAGCTGTTTTTT
-	TRBJ2-1	-	TRBV7-6	CASSSGQCNEQFF	TGTGCCAGCAGCTCCGGGCAGTGCAATGAGCAGTTCTTC
many	TRBJ2-5	TRBD2	TRBV6-1	CASSGLAAQETQYF	TGTGCCAGCAGTGGACTAGCGGCCCAAGAGACCCAGTACTTC
-	TRBJ2-3	-	TRBV28	CASSLSSDTQYF	TGTGCCAGCAGTTTGAGCTCAGATACGCAGTATTTT
many	TRBJ2-7	TRBD2	TRBV6-1	CASSGTSGTYEQYF	TGTGCCAGCAGTGGGACTAGCGGGACCTACGAGCAGTACTTC
-	TRBJ2-3	-	TRBV12-3/TRBV12-4	CASSARQDATDTQYF	TGTGCCAGCAGTGCGCGACAGGACGCCACAGATACGCAGTATTTT
few	TRBJ1-3	-	TRBV14	CASSQWAYSGNTIYF	TGTGCCAGCAGCCAGTGGGCTTACTCTGGAAACACCATATATTTT
-	TRBJ1-1	-	TRBV2	CASSTVLKNTEAFF	TGTGCCAGCAGCACAGTTCTCAAGAACACTGAAGCTTTCTTT
many	TRBJ2-1	-	TRBV20-1	CSARGSVFEQFF	TGCAGTGCTAGAGGGTCGGTATTCGAGCAGTTCTTC
many	TRBJ1-5	-	TRBV6-1	CAGNQPQHF	TGTGCCGGCAATCAGCCCCAGCATTTT
medium-sized	TRBJ2-2	-	TRBV2	CASSAHKSNTGELFF	TGTGCCAGCAGTGCTCATAAATCGAACACCGGGGAGCTGTTTTTT
few	TRBJ1-1	-	TRBV9	CASSVGVGGNTEAFF	TGTGCCAGCAGCGTAGGCGTCGGGGGGAACACTGAAGCTTTCTTT
many	TRBJ2-7	-	TRBV6-1	CASSRPGSYEQYF	TGTGCCAGCAGCCGCCCGGGTTCCTACGAGCAGTACTTC
-	TRBJ2-1	-	TRBV7-2	CVSSKLGNEQSF	TGTGTCAGCAGCAAACTAGGGAATGAGCAGTCCTTC
-	TRBJ1-1	-	TRBV18	CASSSQKEARGTEAFF	TGTGCCAGCTCATCGCAAAAGGAGGCGCGGGGCACTGAAGCTTTCTTT
few	TRBJ1-4	-	TRBV19	CASRTVGGEKLFF	TGTGCCAGTAGGACAGTCGGAGGAGAAAAACTGTTTTTT
many	TRBJ1-2	TRBD1	TRBV20-1	CSAGSGQGARGYTF	TGCAGTGCTGGATCGGGACAGGGGGCGCGTGGCTACACCTTC
-	TRBJ1-5	TRBD1	TRBV12-3/TRBV12-4	CASSLGQGGYNQPQHF	TGTGCCAGCAGTCTTGGACAGGGGGGTTACAATCAGCCCCAGCATTTT
-	TRBJ1-2	-	TRBV30	CAWSPAGDYGYTF	TGTGCCTGGAGTCCGGCAGGGGACTATGGCTACACCTTC
-	TRBJ2-7	-	TRBV11-2	CASSLQLSYEQYF	TGTGCCAGCAGCTTACAGCTTTCCTACGAGCAGTACTTC
many	TRBJ1-2	-	TRBV27	CASSYKGNYYGYTF	TGTGCCAGCAGTTATAAAGGGAACTACTATGGCTACACCTTC